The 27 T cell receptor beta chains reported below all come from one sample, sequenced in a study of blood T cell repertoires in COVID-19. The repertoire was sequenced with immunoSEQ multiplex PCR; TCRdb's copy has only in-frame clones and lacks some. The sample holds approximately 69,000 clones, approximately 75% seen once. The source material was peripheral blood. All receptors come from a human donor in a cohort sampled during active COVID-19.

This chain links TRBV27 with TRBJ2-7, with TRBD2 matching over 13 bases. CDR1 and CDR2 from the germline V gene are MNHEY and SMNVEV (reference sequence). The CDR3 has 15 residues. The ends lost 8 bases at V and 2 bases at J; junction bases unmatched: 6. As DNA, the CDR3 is TGTGCCAGCGCCGGACTAGCGGGAGTCACCTACGAGCAGTACTTC. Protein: CASAGLAGVTYEQYF.

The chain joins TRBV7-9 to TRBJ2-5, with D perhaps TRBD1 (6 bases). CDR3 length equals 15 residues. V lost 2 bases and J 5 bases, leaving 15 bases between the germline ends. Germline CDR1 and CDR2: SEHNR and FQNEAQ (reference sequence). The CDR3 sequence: CASSLSLGAKETQYF. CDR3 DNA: TGTGCCAGCAGCTTAAGTTTGGGGGCGAAGGAGACCCAGTACTTC.

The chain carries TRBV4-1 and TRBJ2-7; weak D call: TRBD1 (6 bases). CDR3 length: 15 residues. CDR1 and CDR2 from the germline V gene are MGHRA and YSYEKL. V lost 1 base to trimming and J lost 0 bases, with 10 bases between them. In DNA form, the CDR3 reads TGCGCCAGCAGCCAAGCCGGGACACCCTCCTACGAGCAGTACTTC. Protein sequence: CASSQAGTPSYEQYF.

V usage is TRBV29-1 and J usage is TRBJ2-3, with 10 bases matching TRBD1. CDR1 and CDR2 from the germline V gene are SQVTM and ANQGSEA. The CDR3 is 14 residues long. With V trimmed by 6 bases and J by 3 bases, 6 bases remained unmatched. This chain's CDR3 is CSVSPGQGTDTQYF. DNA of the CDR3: TGCAGCGTGTCCCCGGGACAGGGGACAGATACGCAGTATTTT.

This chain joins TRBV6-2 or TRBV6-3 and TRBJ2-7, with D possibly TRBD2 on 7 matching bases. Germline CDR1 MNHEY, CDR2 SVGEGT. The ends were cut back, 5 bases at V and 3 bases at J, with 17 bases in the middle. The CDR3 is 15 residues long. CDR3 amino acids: CASSTQGGGFYEQYF. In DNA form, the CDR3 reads TGTGCCAGCAGTACCCAGGGAGGGGGATTCTACGAGCAGTACTTC.

The CDR3 nucleotides are TGTGCCAGCGGATACAGGTTGAGCTCCTACAATGAGCAGTTCTTC. Amino acid sequence: CASGYRLSSYNEQFF. This chain uses TRBV6-5 with TRBJ2-1; weak D call: TRBD1 (5 bases). The CDR3 has 15 amino acids. The V gene lost 8 bases and the J gene lost 0 bases, with 14 bases spanning the gap. Germline V CDR1 and CDR2: MNHEY, SVGAGI.

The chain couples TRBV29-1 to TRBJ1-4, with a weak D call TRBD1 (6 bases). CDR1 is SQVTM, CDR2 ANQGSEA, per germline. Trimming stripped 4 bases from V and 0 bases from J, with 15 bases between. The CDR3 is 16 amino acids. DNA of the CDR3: TGCAGCGTTGGCGGCTCGGGGGGCCCAACTAATGAAAAACTGTTTTTT. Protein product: CSVGGSGGPTNEKLFF. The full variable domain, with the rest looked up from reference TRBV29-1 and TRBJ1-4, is SAVISQKPSRDICQRGTSLTIQCQVDSQVTMMFWYRQQPGQSLTLIATANQGSEATYESGFVIDKFPISRPNLTFSTLTVSNMSPEDSSIYLCSVGGSGGPTNEKLFFGSGTQLSVL.

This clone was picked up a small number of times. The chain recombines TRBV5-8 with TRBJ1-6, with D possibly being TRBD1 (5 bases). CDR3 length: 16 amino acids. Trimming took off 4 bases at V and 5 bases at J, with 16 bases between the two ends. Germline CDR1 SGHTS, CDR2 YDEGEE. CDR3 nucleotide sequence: TGTGCCAGCAGCCCCAGGGCCGGTGCGGATAATTCACCCCTCCACTTT. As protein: CASSPRAGADNSPLHF.

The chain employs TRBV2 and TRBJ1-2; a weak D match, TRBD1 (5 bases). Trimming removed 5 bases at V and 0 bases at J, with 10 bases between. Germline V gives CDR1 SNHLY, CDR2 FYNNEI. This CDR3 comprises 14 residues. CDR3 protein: CASSRQLTNYGYTF. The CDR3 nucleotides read TGTGCCAGCAGTAGACAGCTTACTAACTATGGCTACACCTTC.

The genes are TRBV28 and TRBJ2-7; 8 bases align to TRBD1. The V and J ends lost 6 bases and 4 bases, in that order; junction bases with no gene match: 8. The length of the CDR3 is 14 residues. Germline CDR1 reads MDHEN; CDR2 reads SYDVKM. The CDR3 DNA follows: TGTGCCAGCAGGTCGACAGGGGAAAGATACGAGCAGTACTTC. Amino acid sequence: CASRSTGERYEQYF.

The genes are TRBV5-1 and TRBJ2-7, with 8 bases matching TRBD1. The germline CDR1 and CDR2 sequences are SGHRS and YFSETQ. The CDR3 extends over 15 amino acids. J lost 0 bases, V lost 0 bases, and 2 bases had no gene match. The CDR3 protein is CASSLGQGHSYEQYF. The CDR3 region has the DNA TGCGCCAGCAGCTTGGGACAGGGGCACTCCTACGAGCAGTACTTC.

The CDR3 spells CASRLQGDQPQHF. The CDR3 DNA is TGTGCCAGTAGATTACAGGGGGATCAGCCCCAGCATTTT. The J gene is TRBJ1-5, the V gene TRBV19; 8 bases are shared with TRBD1. J was trimmed by 5 bases and V by 6 bases; bases with no gene match: 3. CDR1 is LNHDA, CDR2 SQIVND, per germline (reference sequence). CDR3 length: 13 amino acids.

The CDR3 nucleotides are TGTGCCAGCAGCGACCAGACAGGGAGTCTTGTCGAGCAGTACTTC. This codes for CASSDQTGSLVEQYF. The chain combines TRBV7-8 with TRBJ2-7; 7 bases agree with TRBD1. J was trimmed by 6 bases and V by 5 bases; bases with no gene match: 13. The germline V gene encodes CDR1 SGHVS and CDR2 FQNEAQ. The CDR3 is 15 amino acids.

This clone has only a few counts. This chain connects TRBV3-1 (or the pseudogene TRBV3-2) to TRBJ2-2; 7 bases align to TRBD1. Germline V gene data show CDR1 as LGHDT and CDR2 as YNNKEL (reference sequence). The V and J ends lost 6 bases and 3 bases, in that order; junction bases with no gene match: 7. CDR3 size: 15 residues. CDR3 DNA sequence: TGTGCCAGCAGATCCGGGACAGAACACACCGGGGAGCTGTTTTTT. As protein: CASRSGTEHTGELFF.

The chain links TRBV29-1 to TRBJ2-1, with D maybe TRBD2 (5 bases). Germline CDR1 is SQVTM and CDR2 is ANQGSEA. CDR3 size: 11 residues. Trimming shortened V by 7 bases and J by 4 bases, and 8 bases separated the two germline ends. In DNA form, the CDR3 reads TGCAGCGCCGCGGGTTACAATGAGCAGTTCTTC. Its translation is CSAAGYNEQFF.

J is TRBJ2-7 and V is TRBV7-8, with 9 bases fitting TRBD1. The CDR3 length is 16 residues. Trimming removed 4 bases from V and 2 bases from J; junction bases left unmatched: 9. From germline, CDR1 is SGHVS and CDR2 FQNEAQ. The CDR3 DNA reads TGTGCCAGCAGCTCCCACCCGGGACAGGGTGCCTACGAGCAGTACTTC. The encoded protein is CASSSHPGQGAYEQYF. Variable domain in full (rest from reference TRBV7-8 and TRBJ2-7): GAGVSQSPRYKVAKRGQDVALRCDPISGHVSLFWYQQALGQGPEFLTYFQNEAQLDKSGLPSDRFFAERPEGSVSTLKIQRTQQEDSAVYLCASSSHPGQGAYEQYFGPGTRLTVT.

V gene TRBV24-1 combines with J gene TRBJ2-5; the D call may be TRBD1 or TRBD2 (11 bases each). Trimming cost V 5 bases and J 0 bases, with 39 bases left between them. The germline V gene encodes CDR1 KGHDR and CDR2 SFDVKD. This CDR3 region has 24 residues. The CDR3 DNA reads TGTGCCACCAGTGCTCGACGGACAGGGGGCGGAAGGCTAGCGGGGGGCGAGTACCAAGAGACCCAGTACTTC. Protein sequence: CATSARRTGGGRLAGGEYQETQYF.

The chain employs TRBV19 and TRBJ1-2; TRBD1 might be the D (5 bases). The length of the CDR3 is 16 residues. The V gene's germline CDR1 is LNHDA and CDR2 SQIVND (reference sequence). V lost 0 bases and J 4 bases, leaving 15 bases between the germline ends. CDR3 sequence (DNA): TGTGCCAGTAGTATAGATGCTGGCCCGGGGGGCTATGGCTACACCTTC. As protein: CASSIDAGPGGYGYTF.

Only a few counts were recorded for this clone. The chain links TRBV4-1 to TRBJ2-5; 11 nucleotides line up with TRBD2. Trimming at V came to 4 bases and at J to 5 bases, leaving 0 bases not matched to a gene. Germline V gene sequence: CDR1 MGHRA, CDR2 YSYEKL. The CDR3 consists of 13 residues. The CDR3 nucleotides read TGCGCCAGCAGCCGACTAGCGGGGGAGACCCAGTACTTC. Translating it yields CASSRLAGETQYF.

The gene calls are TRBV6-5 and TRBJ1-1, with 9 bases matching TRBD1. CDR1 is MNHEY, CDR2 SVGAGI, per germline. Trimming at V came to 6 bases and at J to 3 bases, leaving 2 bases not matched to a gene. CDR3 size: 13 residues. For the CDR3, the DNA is TGTGCCAGCAGGAGGACAGGGGACACTGAAGCTTTCTTT. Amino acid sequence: CASRRTGDTEAFF.

The CDR3 protein is CAWSQSRMNTEAFF. CDR3 DNA: TGTGCCTGGAGCCAGTCCAGGATGAACACTGAAGCTTTCTTT. The V gene is TRBV30, the J gene TRBJ1-1; no clear D. The CDR3 spans 14 residues. Germline CDR1 GTSNPN, CDR2 SVGIG (reference sequence). The V end was cut by 3 bases, the J end by 0 bases, with 11 bases between.

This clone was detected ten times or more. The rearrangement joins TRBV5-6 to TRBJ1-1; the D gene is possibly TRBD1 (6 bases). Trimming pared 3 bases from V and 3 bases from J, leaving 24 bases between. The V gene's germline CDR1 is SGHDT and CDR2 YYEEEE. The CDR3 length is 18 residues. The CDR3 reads CASSWGFQGSSVYTEAFF. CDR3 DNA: TGTGCCAGCAGCTGGGGGTTCCAGGGGAGTTCTGTGTACACTGAAGCTTTCTTT.

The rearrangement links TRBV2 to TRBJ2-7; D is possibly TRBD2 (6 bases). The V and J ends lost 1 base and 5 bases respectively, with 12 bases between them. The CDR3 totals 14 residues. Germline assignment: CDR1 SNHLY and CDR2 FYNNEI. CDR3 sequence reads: CASSEGEAGNEQYF. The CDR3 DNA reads TGTGCCAGCAGTGAAGGGGAGGCTGGCAACGAGCAGTACTTC.

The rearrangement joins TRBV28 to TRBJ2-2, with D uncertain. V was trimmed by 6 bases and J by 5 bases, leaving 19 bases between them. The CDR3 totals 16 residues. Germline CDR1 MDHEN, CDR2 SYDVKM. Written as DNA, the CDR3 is TGTGCCAGCAGCCCTCTCACGGCGGCTGGAACCGGGGAGCTGTTTTTT. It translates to CASSPLTAAGTGELFF.

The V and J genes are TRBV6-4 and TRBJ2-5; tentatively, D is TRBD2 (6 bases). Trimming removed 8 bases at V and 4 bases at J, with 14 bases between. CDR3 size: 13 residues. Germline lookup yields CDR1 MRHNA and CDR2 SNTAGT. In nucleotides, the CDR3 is TGTGCCAGCGCAAGGAGGGGCGGAGAGACCCAGTACTTC. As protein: CASARRGGETQYF.

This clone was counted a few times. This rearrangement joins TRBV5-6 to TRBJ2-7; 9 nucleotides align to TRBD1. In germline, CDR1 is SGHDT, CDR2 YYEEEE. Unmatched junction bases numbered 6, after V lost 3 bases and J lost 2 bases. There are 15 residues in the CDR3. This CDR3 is CASSSVGTGPYEQYF. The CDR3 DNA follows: TGTGCCAGCAGCTCGGTGGGGACAGGGCCCTACGAGCAGTACTTC.

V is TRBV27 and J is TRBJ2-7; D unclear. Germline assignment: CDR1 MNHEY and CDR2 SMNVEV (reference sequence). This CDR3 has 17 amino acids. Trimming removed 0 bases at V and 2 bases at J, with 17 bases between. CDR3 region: CASSLSPDSAAAYEQYF. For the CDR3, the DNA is TGTGCCAGCAGTTTATCGCCCGACTCTGCGGCCGCCTACGAGCAGTACTTC.